The entry that follows covers one T cell receptor beta chain sequence. Clinical history reported by participants formed the basis on which cohorts were assigned. The sample is drawn from a study of blood T cell repertoires in COVID-19. Study context: Researchers got acute and convalescent COVID-19 samples from the United States, Italy and Spain. PBMCs, B-cell-depleted T cells, or T cells were the source of the cDNA or gDNA that made up the material.

The table came from immunoSEQ multiplex PCR; TCRdb's copy has only in-frame clones and leaves some out. Among approximately 210,000 clones listed, approximately 81% were seen once. Germline CDR1 and CDR2: SGHRS and YFSETQ. The CDR3 is 16 amino acids. The V gene lost 4 bases and the J gene lost 4 bases, with 20 bases spanning the gap. Specimen: PBMCs or T cells enriched from blood (not recorded which). The chain employs TRBV5-1 and TRBJ1-2; D remains ambiguous. This sequence originates from a woman in her forties or fifties with acute COVID-19. DNA of the CDR3: TGCGCCAGCAGCAGCACCGGCGGGGAAGGCCTCTATGGCTACACCTTC. It codes for CASSSTGGEGLYGYTF. The full variable domain, its missing parts supplied by reference TRBV5-1 and TRBJ1-2, is KAGVTQTPRYLIKTRGQQVTLSCSPISGHRSVSWYQQTPGQGLQFLFEYFSETQRNKGNFPGRFSGRQFSNSRSEMNVSTLELGDSALYLCASSSTGGEGLYGYTFGSGTRLTVV.